This record concerns one T cell receptor (beta chain) sequence. Relative to the germline gene, one junction end is altered; a read error may explain this. The source of the sample is a study of technical replicates of blood from a few donors. Clones were sequenced by immunoSEQ multiplex PCR, and TCRdb holds only the in-frame ones, with some missing. The data contain more than 90,000 clones, 95% of them singletons. This clonotype was sampled from a human donor in good health. The sample comprised T cells isolated from PBMCs.

The CDR3 is CASSHGVRGPTSF. DNA of the CDR3: TGTGCCAGCAGCCACGGGGTCAGGGGGCCAACCTCCTTC. The chain links TRBV14 to TRBJ1-2, with 8 positions matching TRBD1. This CDR3 contains 13 residues. CDR1 and CDR2 from the germline V gene are SGHDN and FVKESK.